This T cell receptor beta chain stems from a study of blood T cell repertoires in COVID-19. On the study more broadly: Some COVID-19 samples were acute and others convalescent; all came from the United States, Italy and Spain.

V was clipped by 7 bases and J by 3 bases; unmatched bases: 12. CDR1 and CDR2 from the germline V gene are SGHVS and FQNEAQ. This CDR3 region has 16 residues. Sequenced by immunoSEQ multiplex PCR; TCRdb stores in-frame clones only, minus some. Among about 190,000 clones, about 88% were seen once, and the ten largest hold 5% to 8%. Material: peripheral blood. This clonotype was sampled from a woman aged 40 to 50 who had recovered from COVID-19. J is TRBJ2-5 and V is TRBV7-8, with 9 bases that match TRBD1. The CDR3 sequence: CASTPRLTGGEETQYF. The CDR3 coding sequence is TGTGCCAGCACCCCGCGTTTGACAGGGGGGGAAGAGACCCAGTACTTC.